What follows are 16 T cell receptor beta chains derived from one specimen sequenced in a study of T cell responses to AZD1222 COVID-19 vaccine. The data were produced by immunoSEQ multiplex PCR, yet TCRdb's version contains in-frame clones alone and is incomplete. This table has approximately 150,000 clones, about 90% appearing once. The sample here was peripheral blood, taken on day 0 of AZD1222 vaccination. The origin of the receptors is an adult in good health.

The J gene is TRBJ1-2, the V gene TRBV23-1, with D unclear. TRBV23-1 is labeled an ORF, and its function is uncertain. The V end was cut by 0 bases, the J end by 4 bases, with 12 bases between. This CDR3 has 15 residues. CDR3 amino acids: CASSQSRCGFYGYTF. CDR3 nucleotides: TGCGCCAGCAGTCAATCTCGGTGTGGGTTCTATGGCTACACCTTC.

This chain uses TRBV24-1 with TRBJ2-1, with 8 bases lining up with TRBD2. V lost 1 base to trimming and J lost 6 bases; unmatched junction nucleotides: 7. This CDR3 region has 16 residues. Germline V gene sequence: CDR1 KGHDR, CDR2 SFDVKD. The CDR3 protein is CATSDFEREGSNEQFF. CDR3 in DNA: TGTGCCACCAGTGATTTCGAACGGGAGGGTAGCAATGAGCAGTTCTTC.

CDR3 coding DNA: TGTGCCCTTCTTGCTCGACAGGGTGGGACTGAAGCTTTCTTT. As protein: CALLARQGGTEAFF. This sequence joins TRBV30 and TRBJ1-1; 7 bases are shared with TRBD1. CDR1 GTSNPN and CDR2 SVGIG come from the germline V gene (reference sequence). The CDR3 consists of 14 residues. The J segment lost 5 bases and the V segment lost 8 bases, leaving 14 bases of the junction unmatched. The whole variable domain, filled in from reference TRBV30 and TRBJ1-1, reads SQTIHQWPATLVQPVGSPLSLECTVEGTSNPNLYWYRQAAGRGLQLLFYSVGIGQISSEVPQNLSASRPQDRQFILSSKKLLLSDSGFYLCALLARQGGTEAFFGQGTRLTVV.

The V and J genes are TRBV6-5 and TRBJ1-4; weak D call: TRBD1 (5 bases). The germline gives CDR1 MNHEY, CDR2 SVGAGI. The CDR3 runs 15 residues. V was trimmed by 5 bases and J by 0 bases, leaving 10 bases between them. The CDR3 loop is CASSRRVPTNEKLFF. The CDR3 DNA reads as TGTGCCAGCAGTCGCAGGGTTCCAACTAATGAAAAACTGTTTTTT.

V and J are TRBV19 and TRBJ1-2; no definite D call. The CDR3 contains 14 residues. V dropped 2 bases and J dropped 4 bases, with 11 bases sitting between them. Germline V lookup: CDR1 LNHDA, CDR2 SQIVND (reference sequence). Written as DNA, the CDR3 is TGTGCCAGTAGTATACCGTGGGTCGGCTATGGCTACACCTTC. It encodes CASSIPWVGYGYTF.

V gene TRBV6-5 combines with J gene TRBJ1-6; D might be TRBD1 (6 bases). Germline CDR1 and CDR2: MNHEY and SVGAGI. This CDR3 comprises 13 residues. V gave up 5 bases and J gave up 10 bases, with 12 bases separating them. The CDR3 here is CASSRDMGSPLHF. DNA for the CDR3: TGTGCCAGCAGTCGGGACATGGGCTCACCCCTCCACTTT.

V and J are TRBV18 and TRBJ2-7; D unclear. The ends were cut back, 1 base at V and 3 bases at J, with 10 bases in the middle. There are 14 residues in the CDR3. The germline V gene encodes CDR1 KGHSH and CDR2 LQKENI. The CDR3 nucleotides are TGTGCCAGCTCACCACAGTGGACGTACTACGAGCAGTACTTC. Translating it yields CASSPQWTYYEQYF.

This clone was seen a few times. The rearrangement uses TRBV27 and TRBJ2-3, with TRBD2 as a possible D gene (5 bases). Germline-derived CDR1 and CDR2 are MNHEY and SMNVEV (reference sequence). Trimming left V 5 bases short and J 3 bases short, with 15 bases between. The CDR3 length is 15 residues. Written as DNA, the CDR3 is TGTGCCAGCAGTCCGACTCCGATAGCGACAGATACGCAGTATTTT. This codes for CASSPTPIATDTQYF.

The chain uses TRBV28 and TRBJ1-6; D is unclear. Trimming left V 4 bases short and J 9 bases short, with 10 bases between. Looked up from germline, CDR1 is MDHEN and CDR2 is SYDVKM. This CDR3 has 13 residues. The CDR3 reads CASSSRRSSPLHF. In DNA, the CDR3 is TGTGCCAGCAGTTCCCGACGGTCTTCACCCCTCCACTTT.

This chain joins TRBV2 and TRBJ2-3, with TRBD1 matching over 10 bases. CDR3 length equals 16 residues. The trim removed 4 bases at V and 1 base at J, leaving 5 bases unmatched. CDR1 is SNHLY, CDR2 FYNNEI, per germline. The CDR3 DNA is TGTGCCAGCAGTGGGGACAGGGGCGGGGGCACAGATACGCAGTATTTT. Translating gives CASSGDRGGGTDTQYF.

The chain uses TRBV19 and TRBJ1-1, with D maybe TRBD1 (6 bases). The CDR3 consists of 14 residues. Trimming took off 5 bases at V and 10 bases at J, with 20 bases between the two ends. CDR1 is LNHDA, CDR2 SQIVND, per germline (reference sequence). The CDR3 spells CASSEKTGRVLAFF. CDR3 coding DNA: TGTGCCAGTAGTGAAAAGACAGGACGCGTCTTAGCTTTCTTT.

The genes are TRBV9 and TRBJ2-7, with D perhaps matching TRBD2 (5 bases). Germline CDR1 is SGDLS and CDR2 is YYNGEE. The ends were cut back, 5 bases at V and 5 bases at J, with 14 bases in the middle. The CDR3 consists of 13 residues. The CDR3 DNA sequence: TGTGCCAGCAGTGTGGAAGCGGTCGACGAGCAGTACTTC. Amino acids: CASSVEAVDEQYF.

The J gene is TRBJ1-1, the V gene TRBV18, with D maybe TRBD1 (6 bases). This CDR3 region has 15 residues. The germline V gene encodes CDR1 KGHSH and CDR2 LQKENI. Between the trimmed V and J ends, which lost 3 bases and 2 bases, there was a span of 13 bases. CDR3 in DNA: TGTGCCAGCTCACCGCGGGGGGCCTCAAACACTGAAGCTTTCTTT. Protein: CASSPRGASNTEAFF.

The V call is TRBV27, the J call TRBJ1-1; 7 bases line up with TRBD1. The CDR3 runs 16 residues. Per germline, CDR1 MNHEY and CDR2 SMNVEV (reference sequence). The V gene end was trimmed by 4 bases and the J gene end by 11 bases; junction bases not matched to a gene: 19. The CDR3 spells CASSSPPNRQGTGAFF. CDR3 bases: TGTGCCAGCAGTTCCCCTCCCAATCGACAGGGCACCGGGGCTTTCTTT.

The chain combines TRBV2 with TRBJ1-2; D possibly corresponds to TRBD1 (5 bases). With 3 bases removed from V and 4 bases from J, the gap between germline ends came to 12 bases. The germline V gene encodes CDR1 SNHLY and CDR2 FYNNEI. There are 14 residues in the CDR3. CDR3 bases: TGTGCCAGCAGTGAGGGGCCAGGGAGCTATGGCTACACCTTC. Its translation: CASSEGPGSYGYTF.

The chain uses TRBV21-1 and TRBJ1-1; the table gives TRBD1 as D, unverified against the DNA. TRBV21-1 is an annotated pseudogene. The CDR3 is 17 residues long. This CDR3 is CASSKGMKGQRNTEAFF. The DNA for the CDR3 is TGTGCCAGCAGCAAAGGTATGAAAGGACAGAGGAACACTGAAGCTTTCTTT.